This TCR beta chain was recovered during a study of T cell responses to AZD1222 COVID-19 vaccine. Study conclusions and caveats: The study sampled repertoires only after the peak T cell response. The sample set comprised mostly white British donors with more females, and clonal diversity was possibly underestimated. Reports indicate that nearly half of spike-specific TCRs are directed at unmutated variant regions. After two AZD1222 doses, spike-specific TCR breadth and depth rose versus day 0.

Regarding this clone: Its antigen is not identified.

Trimming pared 0 bases from V and 6 bases from J, leaving 9 bases between. The germline V gene has CDR1 LNHNV and CDR2 YYDKDF (reference sequence). The length of the CDR3 is 13 residues. Assay used: immunoSEQ multiplex PCR; TCRdb lists only in-frame clones, some missing. The repertoire holds roughly 28,000 clones, with under 90% as singletons. This sample comprised peripheral blood, obtained on day 0 of AZD1222 vaccination. The chain carries TRBV15 and TRBJ2-7; no firm D call. This TCR was recovered from an adult in good health. Written as DNA, the CDR3 is TGTGCCACCAGCAGAGATAGGTTAGGCGAGCAGTACTTC. Its protein product is CATSRDRLGEQYF.